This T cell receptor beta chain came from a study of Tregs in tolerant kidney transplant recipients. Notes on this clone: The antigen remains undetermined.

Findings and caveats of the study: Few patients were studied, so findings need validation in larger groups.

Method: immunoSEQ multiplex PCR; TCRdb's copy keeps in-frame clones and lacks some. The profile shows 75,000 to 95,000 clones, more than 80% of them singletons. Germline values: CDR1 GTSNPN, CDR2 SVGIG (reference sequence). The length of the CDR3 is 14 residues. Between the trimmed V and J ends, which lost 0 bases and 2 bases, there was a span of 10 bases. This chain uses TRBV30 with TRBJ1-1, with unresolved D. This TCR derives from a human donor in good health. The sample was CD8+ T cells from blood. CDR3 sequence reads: CAWSVGEVNTEAFF. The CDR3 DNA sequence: TGTGCCTGGAGTGTCGGGGAAGTTAACACTGAAGCTTTCTTT.